This T cell receptor (beta chain) was identified during a study of CD4 T cells in relation to SARS-CoV-2 and coronaviruses. Study background: No peptide or an HIV-1 Nef peptide pool served as negative control.

The unexposed donors gave CD4+ T cells in about 2010-2019, prior to COVID-19. The cells were cultured for 10 days before CD4+ T cells were isolated. Unexposed-donor CD4+ T cells were probed with SARS-CoV-2 S/N and four cold-coronavirus spikes, cells permitting. Half the medium was replaced with IL-2 medium on days 3 and 7. V lost 2 bases and J 3 bases, leaving 11 bases between the germline ends. CDR3 length equals 14 residues. Germline CDR1 and CDR2: MGHRA and YSYEKL. Points on this clone: Its antigen is as yet unknown.

Profiled with immunoSEQ multiplex PCR; TCRdb holds only in-frame clones, not every one. Of about 21,000 clones in the sample, roughly 79% were seen once. The V gene is TRBV4-1, the J gene TRBJ2-7, with a tentative D call TRBD2 (5 bases). The sample was CD4+ T cells from PBMCs, cultured in vitro. This clonotype was obtained from a human donor in good health. The DNA of the CDR3 is TGCGCCAGCAGCCAACCCACTAGGAACTACGAGCAGTACTTC. Protein: CASSQPTRNYEQYF.